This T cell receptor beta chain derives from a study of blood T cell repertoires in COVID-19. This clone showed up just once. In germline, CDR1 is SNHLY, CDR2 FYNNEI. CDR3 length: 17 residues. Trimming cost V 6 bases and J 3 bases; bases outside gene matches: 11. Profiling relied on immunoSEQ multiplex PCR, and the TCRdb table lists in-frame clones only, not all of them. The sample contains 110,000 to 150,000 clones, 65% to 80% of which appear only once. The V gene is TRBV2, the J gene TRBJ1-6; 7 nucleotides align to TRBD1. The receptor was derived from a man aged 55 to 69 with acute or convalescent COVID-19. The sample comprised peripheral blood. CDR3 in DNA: TGTGCCAGCAGGCATCTTGGACAGGCAAGCTATAATTCACCCCTCCACTTT. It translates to CASRHLGQASYNSPLHF.